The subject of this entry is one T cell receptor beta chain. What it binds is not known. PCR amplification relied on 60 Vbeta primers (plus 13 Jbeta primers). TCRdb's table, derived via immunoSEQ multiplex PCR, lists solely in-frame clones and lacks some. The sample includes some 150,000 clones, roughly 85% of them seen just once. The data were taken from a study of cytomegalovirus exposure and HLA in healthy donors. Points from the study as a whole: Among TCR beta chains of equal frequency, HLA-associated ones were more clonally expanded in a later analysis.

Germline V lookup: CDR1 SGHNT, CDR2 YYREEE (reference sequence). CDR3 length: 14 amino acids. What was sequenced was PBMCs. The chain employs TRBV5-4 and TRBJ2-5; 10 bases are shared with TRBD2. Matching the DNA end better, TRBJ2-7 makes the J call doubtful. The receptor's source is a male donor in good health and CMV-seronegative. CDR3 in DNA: TGTGCCAGCAGCAGAACGGGACTAGCGTTCGAGCAGTACTTC. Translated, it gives CASSRTGLAFEQYF.